This TCR beta chain stems from a study of shared clonotypes between healthy human individuals. This CDR3 has 15 residues. With V trimmed by 0 bases and J by 4 bases, 5 bases remained unmatched. Germline V gene sequence: CDR1 GTSNPN, CDR2 SVGIG (reference sequence). The assay was immunoSEQ multiplex PCR, and TCRdb's table has in-frame clones only and misses some. Among a few million clones listed, 90% to 97% were seen once. Sequencing was done on a sample of naive CD4+ T cells sorted from blood. Subset noted: CD45RA+ positively selected. The origin of this receptor is a man between 18 and 35 years old in good health. V and J are TRBV30 and TRBJ2-3, with 9 nucleotides matching TRBD1. The CDR3 sequence: CAWSVQDRGPDTQYF. The CDR3 DNA reads TGTGCCTGGAGTGTACAGGACAGGGGTCCAGATACGCAGTATTTT.